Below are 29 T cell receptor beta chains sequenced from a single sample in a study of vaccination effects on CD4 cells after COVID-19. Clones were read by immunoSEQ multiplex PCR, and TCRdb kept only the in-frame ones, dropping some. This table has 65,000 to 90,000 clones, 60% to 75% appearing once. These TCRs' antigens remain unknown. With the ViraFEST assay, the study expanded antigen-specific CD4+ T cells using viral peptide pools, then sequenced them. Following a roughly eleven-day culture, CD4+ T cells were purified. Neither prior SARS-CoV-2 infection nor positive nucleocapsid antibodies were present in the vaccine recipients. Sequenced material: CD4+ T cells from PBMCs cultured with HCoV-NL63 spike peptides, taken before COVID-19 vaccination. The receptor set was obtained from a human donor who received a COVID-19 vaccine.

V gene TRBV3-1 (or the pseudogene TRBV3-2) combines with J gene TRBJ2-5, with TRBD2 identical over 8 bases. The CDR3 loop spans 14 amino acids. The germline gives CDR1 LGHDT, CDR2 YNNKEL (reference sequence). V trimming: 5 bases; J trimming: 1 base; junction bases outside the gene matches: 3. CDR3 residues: CASSVRGGQETQYF. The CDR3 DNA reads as TGTGCCAGCAGCGTCCGGGGGGGCCAAGAGACCCAGTACTTC.

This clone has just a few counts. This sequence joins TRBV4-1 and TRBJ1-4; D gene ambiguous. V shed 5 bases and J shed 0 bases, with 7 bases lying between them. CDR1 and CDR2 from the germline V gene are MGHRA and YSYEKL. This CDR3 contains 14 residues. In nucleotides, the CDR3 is TGCGCCAGCAGCTTTAACGCAACTAATGAAAAACTGTTTTTT. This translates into CASSFNATNEKLFF.

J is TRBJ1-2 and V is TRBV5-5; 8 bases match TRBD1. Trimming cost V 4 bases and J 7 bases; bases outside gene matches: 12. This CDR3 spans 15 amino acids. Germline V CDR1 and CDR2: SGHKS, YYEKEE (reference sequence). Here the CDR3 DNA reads TGTGCCAGCAGCCTAACCGCCGGGACAGGAGTTGGCTACACCTTC. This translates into CASSLTAGTGVGYTF.

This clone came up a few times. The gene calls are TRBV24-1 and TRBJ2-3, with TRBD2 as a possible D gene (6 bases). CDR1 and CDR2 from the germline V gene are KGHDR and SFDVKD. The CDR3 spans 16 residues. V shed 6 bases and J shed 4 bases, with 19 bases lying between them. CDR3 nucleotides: TGTGCCACCAGTAGGACCACTGGGGGGACGGCAGATACGCAGTATTTT. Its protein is CATSRTTGGTADTQYF.

CDR3 sequence: CASSVGLLGTGELFF. As DNA, the CDR3 is TGTGCCAGCAGCGTAGGCCTACTAGGAACCGGGGAGCTGTTTTTT. The chain carries TRBV9 and TRBJ2-2, with D maybe TRBD2 (5 bases). Germline CDR1 SGDLS, CDR2 YYNGEE. The CDR3 is made up of 15 amino acids. V lost 0 bases to trimming and J lost 5 bases, with 11 bases between them.

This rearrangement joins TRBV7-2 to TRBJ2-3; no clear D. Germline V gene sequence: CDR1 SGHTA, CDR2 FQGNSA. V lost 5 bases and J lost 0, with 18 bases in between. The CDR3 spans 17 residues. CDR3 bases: TGTGCCAGCAGCGCACTACCAGCACCAGTTAGCACAGATACGCAGTATTTT. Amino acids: CASSALPAPVSTDTQYF.

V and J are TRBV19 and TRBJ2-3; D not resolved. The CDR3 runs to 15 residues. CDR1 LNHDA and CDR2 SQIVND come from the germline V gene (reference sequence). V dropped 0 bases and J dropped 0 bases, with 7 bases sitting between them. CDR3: CASSIDSYSTDTQYF. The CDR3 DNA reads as TGTGCCAGTAGTATAGACAGTTATAGCACAGATACGCAGTATTTT.

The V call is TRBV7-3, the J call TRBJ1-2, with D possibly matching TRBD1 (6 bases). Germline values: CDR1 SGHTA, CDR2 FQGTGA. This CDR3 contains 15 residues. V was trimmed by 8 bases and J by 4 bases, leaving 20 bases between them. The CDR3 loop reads CASAATGGAGYGYTF. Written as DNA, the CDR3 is TGTGCCAGCGCCGCGACCGGGGGGGCGGGCTATGGCTACACCTTC.

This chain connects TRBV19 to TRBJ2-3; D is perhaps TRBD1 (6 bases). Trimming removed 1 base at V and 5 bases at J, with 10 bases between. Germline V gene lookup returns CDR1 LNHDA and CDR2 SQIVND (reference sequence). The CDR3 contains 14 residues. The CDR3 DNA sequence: TGTGCCAGTAGTATAGTAACAGGGAAAGATACGCAGTATTTT. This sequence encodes CASSIVTGKDTQYF.

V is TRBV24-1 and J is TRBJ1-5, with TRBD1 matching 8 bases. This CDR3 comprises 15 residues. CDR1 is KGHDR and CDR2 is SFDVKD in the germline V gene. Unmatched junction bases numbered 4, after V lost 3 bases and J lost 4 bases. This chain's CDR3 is CATSDGTGRNQPQHF. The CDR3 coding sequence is TGTGCCACCAGTGATGGGACAGGTCGTAATCAGCCCCAGCATTTT.

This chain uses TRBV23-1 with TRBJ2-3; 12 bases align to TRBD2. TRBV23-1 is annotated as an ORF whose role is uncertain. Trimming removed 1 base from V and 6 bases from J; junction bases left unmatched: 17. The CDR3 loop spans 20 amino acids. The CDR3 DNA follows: TGCGCCAGCAGTCAATTAAGGTCTCCTAGCGGGGGGGCTAGTTCGGATACGCAGTATTTT. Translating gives CASSQLRSPSGGASSDTQYF.

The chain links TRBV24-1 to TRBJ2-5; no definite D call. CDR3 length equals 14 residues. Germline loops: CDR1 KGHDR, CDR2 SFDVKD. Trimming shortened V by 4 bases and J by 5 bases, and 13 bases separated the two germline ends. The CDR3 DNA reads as TGTGCCACCAGTGACCTACAAGGTCGGGAGACCCAGTACTTC. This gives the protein CATSDLQGRETQYF.

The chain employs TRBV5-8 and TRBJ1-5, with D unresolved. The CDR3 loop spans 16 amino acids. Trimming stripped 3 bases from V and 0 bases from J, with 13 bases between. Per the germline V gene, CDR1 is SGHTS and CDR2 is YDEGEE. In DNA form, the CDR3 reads TGTGCCAGCAGCTCGAAGTTAGGGCTTAGCAATCAGCCCCAGCATTTT. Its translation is CASSSKLGLSNQPQHF. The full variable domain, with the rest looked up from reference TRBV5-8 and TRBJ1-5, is EAGVTQSPTHLIKTRGQQATLRCSPISGHTSVYWYQQALGLGLQFLLWYDEGEERNRGNFPPRFSGRQFPNYSSELNVNALELEDSALYLCASSSKLGLSNQPQHFGDGTRLSIL.

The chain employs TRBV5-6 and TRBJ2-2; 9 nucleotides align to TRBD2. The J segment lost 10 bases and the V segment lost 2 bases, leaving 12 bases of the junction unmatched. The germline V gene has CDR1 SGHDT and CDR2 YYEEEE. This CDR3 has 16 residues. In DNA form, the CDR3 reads TGTGCCAGCAGCTTTCCGGGACTAGCCATAGGAGAGGAGCTGTTTTTT. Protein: CASSFPGLAIGEELFF.

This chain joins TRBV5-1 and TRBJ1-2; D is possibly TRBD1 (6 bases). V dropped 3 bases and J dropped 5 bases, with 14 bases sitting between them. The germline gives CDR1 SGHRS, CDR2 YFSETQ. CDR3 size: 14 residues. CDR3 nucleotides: TGCGCCAGCAGCTCGGACAGCCGCCTATATGGCTACACCTTC. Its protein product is CASSSDSRLYGYTF.

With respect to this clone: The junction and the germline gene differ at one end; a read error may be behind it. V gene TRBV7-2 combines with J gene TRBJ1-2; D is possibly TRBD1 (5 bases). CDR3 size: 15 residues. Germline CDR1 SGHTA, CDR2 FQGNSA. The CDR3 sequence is CASSFYSSGVRDRNF. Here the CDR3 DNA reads TGTGCCAGCAGCTTTTATTCATCCGGGGTACGGGACCGGAACTTC.

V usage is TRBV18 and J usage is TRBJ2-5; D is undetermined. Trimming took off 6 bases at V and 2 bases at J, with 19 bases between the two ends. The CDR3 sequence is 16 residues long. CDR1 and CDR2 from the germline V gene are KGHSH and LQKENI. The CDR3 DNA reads TGTGCCAGCTCCCCAAACCAAGGCCATGGTCAAGAGACCCAGTACTTC. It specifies CASSPNQGHGQETQYF.

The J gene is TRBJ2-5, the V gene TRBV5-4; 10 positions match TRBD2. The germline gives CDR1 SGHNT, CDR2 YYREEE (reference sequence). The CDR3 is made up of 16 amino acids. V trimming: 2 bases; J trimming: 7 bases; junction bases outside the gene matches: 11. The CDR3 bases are TGTGCCAGCAGCTTTACTAGCGGGGAAACGTGGGGGACCCAGTACTTC. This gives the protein CASSFTSGETWGTQYF. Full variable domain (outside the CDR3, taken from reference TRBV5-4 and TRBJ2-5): ETGVTQSPTHLIKTRGQQVTLRCSSQSGHNTVSWYQQALGQGPQFIFQYYREEENGRGNFPPRFSGLQFPNYSSELNVNALELDDSALYLCASSFTSGETWGTQYFGPGTRLLVL.

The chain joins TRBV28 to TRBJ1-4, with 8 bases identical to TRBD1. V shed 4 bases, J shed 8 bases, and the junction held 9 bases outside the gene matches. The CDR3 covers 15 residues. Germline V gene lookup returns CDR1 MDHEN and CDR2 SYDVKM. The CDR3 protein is CASSSPWTGNEKLFF. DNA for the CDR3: TGTGCCAGCAGTTCACCTTGGACAGGGAACGAAAAACTGTTTTTT.

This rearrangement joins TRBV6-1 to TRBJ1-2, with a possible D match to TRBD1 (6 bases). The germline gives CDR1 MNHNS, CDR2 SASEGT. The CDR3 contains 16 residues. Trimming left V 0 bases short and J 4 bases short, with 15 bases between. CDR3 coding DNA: TGTGCCAGCAGTGAAGCGTCCGGACAGCGGATCTATGGCTACACCTTC. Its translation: CASSEASGQRIYGYTF.

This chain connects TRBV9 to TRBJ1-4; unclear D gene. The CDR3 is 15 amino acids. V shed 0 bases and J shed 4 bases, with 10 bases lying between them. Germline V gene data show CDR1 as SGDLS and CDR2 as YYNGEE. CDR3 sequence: CASSVAGGFNEKLFF. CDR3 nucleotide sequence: TGTGCCAGCAGCGTAGCTGGAGGGTTTAATGAAAAACTGTTTTTT.

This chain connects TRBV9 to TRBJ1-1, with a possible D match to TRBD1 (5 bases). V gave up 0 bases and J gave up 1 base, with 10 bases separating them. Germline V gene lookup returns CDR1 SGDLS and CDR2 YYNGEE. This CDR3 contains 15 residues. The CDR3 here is CASSVGSGQNTEAFF. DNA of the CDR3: TGTGCCAGCAGCGTAGGTTCTGGACAGAACACTGAAGCTTTCTTT.

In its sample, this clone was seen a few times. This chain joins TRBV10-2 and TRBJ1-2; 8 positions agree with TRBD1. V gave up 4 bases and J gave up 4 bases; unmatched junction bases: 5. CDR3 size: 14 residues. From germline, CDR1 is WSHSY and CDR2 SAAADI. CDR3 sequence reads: CASSAGTGPYGYTF. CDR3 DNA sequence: TGCGCCAGCAGTGCCGGGACAGGCCCCTATGGCTACACCTTC.

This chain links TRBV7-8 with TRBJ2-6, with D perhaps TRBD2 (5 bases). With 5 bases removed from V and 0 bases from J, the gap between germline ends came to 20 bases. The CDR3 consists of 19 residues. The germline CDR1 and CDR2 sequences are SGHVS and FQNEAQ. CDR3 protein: CASSISGLVRFSGANVLTF. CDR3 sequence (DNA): TGTGCCAGCAGCATAAGCGGCTTAGTGAGGTTCTCTGGGGCCAACGTCCTGACTTTC.

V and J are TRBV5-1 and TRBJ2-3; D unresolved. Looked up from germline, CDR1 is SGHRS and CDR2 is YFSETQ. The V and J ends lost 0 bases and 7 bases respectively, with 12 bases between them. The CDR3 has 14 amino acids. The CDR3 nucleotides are TGCGCCAGCAGCTTGGCCGGCGGCTCTAATACGCAGTATTTT. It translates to CASSLAGGSNTQYF.

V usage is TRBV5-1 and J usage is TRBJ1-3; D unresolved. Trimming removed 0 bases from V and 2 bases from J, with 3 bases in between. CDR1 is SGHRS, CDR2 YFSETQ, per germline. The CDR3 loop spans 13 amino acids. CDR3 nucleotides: TGCGCCAGCAGCTTGGGACCTGGAAACACCATATATTTT. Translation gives CASSLGPGNTIYF.

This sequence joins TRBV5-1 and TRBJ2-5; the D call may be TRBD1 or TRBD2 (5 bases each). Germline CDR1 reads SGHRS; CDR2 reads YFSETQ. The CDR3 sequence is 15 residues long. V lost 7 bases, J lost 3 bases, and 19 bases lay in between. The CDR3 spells CASREEGRGEETQYF. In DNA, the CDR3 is TGCGCCAGCCGTGAAGAGGGACGGGGCGAAGAGACCCAGTACTTC.

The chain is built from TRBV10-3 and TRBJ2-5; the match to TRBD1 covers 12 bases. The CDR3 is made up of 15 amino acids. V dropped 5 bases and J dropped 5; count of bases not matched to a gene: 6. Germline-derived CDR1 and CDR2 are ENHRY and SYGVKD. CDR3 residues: CAISPGTGGEETQYF. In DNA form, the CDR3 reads TGTGCCATCAGTCCCGGGACAGGGGGCGAGGAGACCCAGTACTTC.

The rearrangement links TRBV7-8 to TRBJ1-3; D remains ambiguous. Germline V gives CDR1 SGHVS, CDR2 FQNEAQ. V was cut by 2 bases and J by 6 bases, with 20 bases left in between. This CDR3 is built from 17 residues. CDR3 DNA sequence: TGTGCCAGCAGCTTATACCCAGTGAAGGGATCGGCAAACACCATATATTTT. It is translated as CASSLYPVKGSANTIYF. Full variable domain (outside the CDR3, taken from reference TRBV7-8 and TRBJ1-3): GAGVSQSPRYKVAKRGQDVALRCDPISGHVSLFWYQQALGQGPEFLTYFQNEAQLDKSGLPSDRFFAERPEGSVSTLKIQRTQQEDSAVYLCASSLYPVKGSANTIYFGEGSWLTVV.